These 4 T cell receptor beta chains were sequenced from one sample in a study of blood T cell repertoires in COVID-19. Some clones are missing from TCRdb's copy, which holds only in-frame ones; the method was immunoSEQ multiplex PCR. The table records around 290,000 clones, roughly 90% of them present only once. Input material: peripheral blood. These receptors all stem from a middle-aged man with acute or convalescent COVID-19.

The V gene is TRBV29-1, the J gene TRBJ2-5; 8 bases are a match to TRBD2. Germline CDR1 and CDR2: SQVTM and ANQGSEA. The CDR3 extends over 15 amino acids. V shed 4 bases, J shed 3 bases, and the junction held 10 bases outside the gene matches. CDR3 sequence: CSVGGLTSGKETQYF. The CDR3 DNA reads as TGCAGCGTTGGGGGATTAACTAGCGGAAAAGAGACCCAGTACTTC. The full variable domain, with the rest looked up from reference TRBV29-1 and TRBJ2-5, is SAVISQKPSRDICQRGTSLTIQCQVDSQVTMMFWYRQQPGQSLTLIATANQGSEATYESGFVIDKFPISRPNLTFSTLTVSNMSPEDSSIYLCSVGGLTSGKETQYFGPGTRLLVL.

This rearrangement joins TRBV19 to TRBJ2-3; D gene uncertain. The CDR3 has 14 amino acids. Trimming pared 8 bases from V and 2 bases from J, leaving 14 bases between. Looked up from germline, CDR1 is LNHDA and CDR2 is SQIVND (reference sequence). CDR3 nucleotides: TGTGCCAGTGGCCGCCAGGCGTACACAGATACGCAGTATTTT. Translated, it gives CASGRQAYTDTQYF.

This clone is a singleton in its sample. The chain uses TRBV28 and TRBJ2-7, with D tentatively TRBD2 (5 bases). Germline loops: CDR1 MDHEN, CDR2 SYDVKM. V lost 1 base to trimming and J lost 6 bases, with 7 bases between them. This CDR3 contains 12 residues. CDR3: CASSLSGFEQYF. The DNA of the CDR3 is TGTGCCAGCAGTTTATCGGGGTTCGAGCAGTACTTC.

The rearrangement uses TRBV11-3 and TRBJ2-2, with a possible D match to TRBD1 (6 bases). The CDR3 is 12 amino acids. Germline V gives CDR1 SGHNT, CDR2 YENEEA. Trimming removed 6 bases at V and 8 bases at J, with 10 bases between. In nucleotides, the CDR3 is TGTGCCAGCAGTTTACAGGGAGGGGAGCTGTTTTTT. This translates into CASSLQGGELFF.